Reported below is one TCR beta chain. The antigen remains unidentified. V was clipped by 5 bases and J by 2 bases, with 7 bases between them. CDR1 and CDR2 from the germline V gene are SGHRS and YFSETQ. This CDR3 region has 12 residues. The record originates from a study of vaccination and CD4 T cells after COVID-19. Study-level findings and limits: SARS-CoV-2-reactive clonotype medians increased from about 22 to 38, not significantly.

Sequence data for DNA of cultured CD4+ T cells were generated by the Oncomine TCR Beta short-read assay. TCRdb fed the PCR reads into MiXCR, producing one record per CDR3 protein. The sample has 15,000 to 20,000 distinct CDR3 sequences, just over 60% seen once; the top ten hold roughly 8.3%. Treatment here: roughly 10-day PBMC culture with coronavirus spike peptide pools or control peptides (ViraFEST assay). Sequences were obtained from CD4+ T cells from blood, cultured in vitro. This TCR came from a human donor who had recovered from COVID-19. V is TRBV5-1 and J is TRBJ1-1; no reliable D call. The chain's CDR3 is CASRAGNTEAFF. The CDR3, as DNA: TGCGCCAGCAGGGCGGGTAACACTGAAGCTTTCTTT.